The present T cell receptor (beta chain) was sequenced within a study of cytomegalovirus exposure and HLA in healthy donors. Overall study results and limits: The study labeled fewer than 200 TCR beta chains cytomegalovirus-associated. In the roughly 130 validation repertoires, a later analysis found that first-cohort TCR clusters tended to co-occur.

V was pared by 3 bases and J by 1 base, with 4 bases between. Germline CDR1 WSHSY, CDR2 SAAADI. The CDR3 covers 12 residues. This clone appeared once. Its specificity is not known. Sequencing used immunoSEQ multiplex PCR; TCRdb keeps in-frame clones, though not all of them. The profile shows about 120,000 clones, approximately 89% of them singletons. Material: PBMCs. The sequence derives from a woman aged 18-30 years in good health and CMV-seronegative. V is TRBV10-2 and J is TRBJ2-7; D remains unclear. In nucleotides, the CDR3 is TGCGCCAGCAGTGACAGATCCTACGAGCAGTACTTC. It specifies CASSDRSYEQYF.